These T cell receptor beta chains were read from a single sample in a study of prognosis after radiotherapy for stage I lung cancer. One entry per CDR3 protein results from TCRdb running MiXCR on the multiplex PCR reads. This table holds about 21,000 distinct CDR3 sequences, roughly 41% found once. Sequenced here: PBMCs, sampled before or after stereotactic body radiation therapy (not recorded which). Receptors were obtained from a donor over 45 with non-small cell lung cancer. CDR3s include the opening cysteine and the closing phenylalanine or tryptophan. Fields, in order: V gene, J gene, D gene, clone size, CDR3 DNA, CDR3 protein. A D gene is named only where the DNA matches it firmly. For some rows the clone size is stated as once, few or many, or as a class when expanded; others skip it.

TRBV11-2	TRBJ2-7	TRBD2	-	TGTGCCAGCAGCTTCAGTACCTGGGGAGGGACCGGGGAGCTGTACTTC	CASSFSTWGGTGELYF
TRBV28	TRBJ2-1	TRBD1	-	TGTGCCAGCAGTTTGGTCGACAGGGTCCTCTACAATGAGCGGTTCTTC	CASSLVDRVLYNERFF
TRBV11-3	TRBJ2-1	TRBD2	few	TGTGCCAGCAGCCGCACTGGGACTAGCGGGAGGCTCGGGAATGAGCAGTTCTTC	CASSRTGTSGRLGNEQFF
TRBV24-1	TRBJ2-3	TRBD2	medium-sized	TGTGCCACCAGTGACCCCGGCCAAACTAGCGGGAGCACAGATACGCAGTATTTT	CATSDPGQTSGSTDTQYF
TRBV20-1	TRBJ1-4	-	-	TGCAGTGCTAGAGCCAGGCGGGGGCTTGGAGAAAAACTGTTTTTT	CSARARRGLGEKLFF
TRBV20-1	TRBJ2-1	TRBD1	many	TGCAGTGCTTTGGGGACAGGTGGGAATGAGCAGTTCTTC	CSALGTGGNEQFF
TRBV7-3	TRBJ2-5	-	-	TGTGCCAGCAGCTTAGGGAGCGGAGGGCGGGAGACCCAGTACTTC	CASSLGSGGRETQYF
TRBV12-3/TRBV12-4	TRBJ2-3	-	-	TGTGCCAGCAGTCCAGGTAGGAGAAGTAGCACAGATACGCAGTATTTT	CASSPGRRSSTDTQYF
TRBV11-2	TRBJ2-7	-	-	TGTGCCAGCAGCTTAGAGGGGTTCCGGTCCTACGAGCAGTACTTC	CASSLEGFRSYEQYF
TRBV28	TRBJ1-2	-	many	TGTGCCAGCACTGCCACTAACTATGGCTACACCTTC	CASTATNYGYTF
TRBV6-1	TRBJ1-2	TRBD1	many	TGTGCCAGCAGTCCGGGACAGGTTTATGGCTACACCTTC	CASSPGQVYGYTF
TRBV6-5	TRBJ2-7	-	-	TGTGCCAGCAGTTACACCCAGGTTCGCGTCTACGAGCAGTACTTC	CASSYTQVRVYEQYF
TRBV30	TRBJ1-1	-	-	TGTGCCGGGGACGGAGGGACCGCTGAAGCTTTCTTT	CAGDGGTAEAFF
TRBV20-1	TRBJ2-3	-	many	TGCAGTGCTAGGGGGGTTATTAGCACAGATACGCAGTATTTT	CSARGVISTDTQYF
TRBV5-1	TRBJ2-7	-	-	TGCGCCAGCAGCTGCACCGAGAAAGGGGCCGAGCAGTACTTC	CASSCTEKGAEQYF
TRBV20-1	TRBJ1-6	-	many	TGCAGTGCTAGATCCGGGGCGAGTAGCTCACCCCTCCACTTT	CSARSGASSSPLHF
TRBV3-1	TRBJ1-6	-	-	TGTGCCAGCAGCCAAAGCGACAGGTGGTATAATTCACCCCTCCACTTT	CASSQSDRWYNSPLHF
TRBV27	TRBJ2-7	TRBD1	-	TGTGCCAGCAGAGACACCCGGGACAGGGGGGCCTACGAGCAGTACTTC	CASRDTRDRGAYEQYF
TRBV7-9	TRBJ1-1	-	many	TGTGCCAGCAGCCTTAGGGGGGGGTTGAACACTGAAGCTTTCTTT	CASSLRGGLNTEAFF
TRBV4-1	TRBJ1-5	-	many	TGCGCCAGCAGCCAAGATCCCCGGGGGCTTCAGCCCCAGCATTTT	CASSQDPRGLQPQHF
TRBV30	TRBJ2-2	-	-	TGTGCCTGGAGCCCGACAATGAACACCGGGGAGCTGTTTTTT	CAWSPTMNTGELFF
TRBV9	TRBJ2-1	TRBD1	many	TGTGCCGGGCCCTACGACGGACAGGGATGTACCGGGCAGTTCTTC	CAGPYDGQGCTGQFF
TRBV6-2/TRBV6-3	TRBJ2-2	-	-	TGTGCCAGCAGTCCACGCCGGGCAACGAACACCGGGGAGCTGTTTTTT	CASSPRRATNTGELFF
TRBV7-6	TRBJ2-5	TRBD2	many	TGTGCCAGCAGCTTAGCGGGGGGGACTCAAGAGACCCAGTACTTC	CASSLAGGTQETQYF
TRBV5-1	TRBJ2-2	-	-	TGCGCCAGCAGCTTGGAAACCTTTCCCACCGGGGAGCTGTTTTTT	CASSLETFPTGELFF
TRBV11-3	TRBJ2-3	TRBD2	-	TGTGCCAGCAGCTTCGGGACTAGCGGGAGGGCCTCTAGCACAGATACGCAGTATTTT	CASSFGTSGRASSTDTQYF
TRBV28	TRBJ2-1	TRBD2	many	TGTGCCAGCAGTTCTACTAGCGGGAGCTTGAGCAATGAGCAGTTCTTC	CASSSTSGSLSNEQFF
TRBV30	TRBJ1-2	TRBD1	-	TGTGCCGCAAACTACAGGGGCAACTATGGCTACACCTTC	CAANYRGNYGYTF
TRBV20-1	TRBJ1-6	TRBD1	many	TGCAGTGGCCAGGGGGTTAGGGATTCACCCCTCCACTTT	CSGQGVRDSPLHF
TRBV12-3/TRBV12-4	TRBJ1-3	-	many	TGTGCCAGCAGTTTAACCGGGGCTGGAAACACCATATATTTT	CASSLTGAGNTIYF
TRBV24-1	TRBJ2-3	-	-	TGTGCCACCAGTGACCCCGGCCAAACTATCGTGAGCACAGATACGCAGTATTTT	CATSDPGQTIVSTDTQYF
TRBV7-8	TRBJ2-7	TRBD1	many	TGTGCCAGCAGCTGGCCAGGGGGAAACGAGCAGTACTTC	CASSWPGGNEQYF